The T cell receptor beta chain described here comes from a study of control samples from healthy donors and cancer patients. TCRdb's copy holds only in-frame clones and misses some; the assay was immunoSEQ multiplex PCR. Seen here are roughly 88,000 clones, roughly 91% observed once, and the top ten hold approximately 15%. Sequencing input: blood. This clonotype was obtained from a man between 50 and 59 years old in good health.

The CDR3 nucleotides read TGTGCCAGCAGCGCGGGACTTCCTGGAAAACTGTTTTTT. This codes for CASSAGLPGKLFF. V and J are TRBV7-8 and TRBJ1-4; D is possibly TRBD1 (5 bases). Trimming removed 5 bases at V and 10 bases at J, with 14 bases between. This CDR3 is 13 amino acids long. Per the germline V gene, CDR1 is SGHVS and CDR2 is FQNEAQ.